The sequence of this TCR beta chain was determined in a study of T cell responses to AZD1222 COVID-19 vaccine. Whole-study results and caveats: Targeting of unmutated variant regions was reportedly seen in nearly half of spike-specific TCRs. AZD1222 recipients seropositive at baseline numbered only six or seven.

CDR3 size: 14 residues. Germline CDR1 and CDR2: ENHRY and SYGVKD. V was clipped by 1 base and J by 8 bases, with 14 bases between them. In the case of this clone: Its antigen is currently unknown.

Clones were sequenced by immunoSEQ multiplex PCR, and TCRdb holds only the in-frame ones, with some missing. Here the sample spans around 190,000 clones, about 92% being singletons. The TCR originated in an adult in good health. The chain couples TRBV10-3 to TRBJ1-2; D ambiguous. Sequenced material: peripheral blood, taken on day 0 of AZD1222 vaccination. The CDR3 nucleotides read TGTGCCATCAGTGAGTTGTTTGGGAGCTCAGGCTACACCTTC. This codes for CAISELFGSSGYTF.